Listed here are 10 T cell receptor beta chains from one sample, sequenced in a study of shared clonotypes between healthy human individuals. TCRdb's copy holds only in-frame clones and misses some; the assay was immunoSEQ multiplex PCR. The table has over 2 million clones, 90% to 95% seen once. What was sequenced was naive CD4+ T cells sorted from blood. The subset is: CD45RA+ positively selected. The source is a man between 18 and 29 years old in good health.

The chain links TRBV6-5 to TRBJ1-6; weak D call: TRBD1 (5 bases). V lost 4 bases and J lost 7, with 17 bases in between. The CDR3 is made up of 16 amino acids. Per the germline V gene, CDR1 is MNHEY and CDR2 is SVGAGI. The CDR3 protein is CASSSLPTGQNSPLHF. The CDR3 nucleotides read TGTGCCAGCAGTTCCTTACCTACCGGACAAAATTCACCCCTCCACTTT.

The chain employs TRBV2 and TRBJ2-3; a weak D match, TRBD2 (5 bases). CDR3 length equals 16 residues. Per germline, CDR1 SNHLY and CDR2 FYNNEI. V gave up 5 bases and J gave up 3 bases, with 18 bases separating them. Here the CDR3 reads CASSRPTTSVTDTQYF. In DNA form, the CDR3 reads TGTGCCAGCAGTCGGCCGACTACCTCCGTAACAGATACGCAGTATTTT.

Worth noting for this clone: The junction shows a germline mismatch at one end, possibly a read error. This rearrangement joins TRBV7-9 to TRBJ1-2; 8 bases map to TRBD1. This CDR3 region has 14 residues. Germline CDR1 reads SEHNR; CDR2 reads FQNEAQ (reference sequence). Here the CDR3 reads CASSLGTGTDGYTF. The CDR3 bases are TGTGCCAGCAGTTTAGGGACAGGAACGGATGGCTACACCTTC. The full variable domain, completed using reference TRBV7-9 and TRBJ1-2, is DTGVSQNPRHKITKRGQNVTFRCDPISEHNRLYWYRQTLGQGPEFLTYFQNEAQLEKSRLLSDRFSAERPKGSFSTLEIQRTEQGDSAMYLCASSLGTGTDGYTFGSGTRLTVV.

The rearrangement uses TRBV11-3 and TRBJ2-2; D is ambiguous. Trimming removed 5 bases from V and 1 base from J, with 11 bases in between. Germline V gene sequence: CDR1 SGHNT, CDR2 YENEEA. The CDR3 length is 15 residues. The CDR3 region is CASSPGPGNTGELFF. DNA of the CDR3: TGTGCCAGCAGCCCGGGTCCGGGGAACACCGGGGAGCTGTTTTTT.

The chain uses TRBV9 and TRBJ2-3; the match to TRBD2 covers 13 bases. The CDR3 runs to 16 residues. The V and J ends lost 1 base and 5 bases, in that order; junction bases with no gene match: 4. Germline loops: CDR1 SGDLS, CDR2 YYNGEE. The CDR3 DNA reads TGTGCCAGCAGCGTATCGGGACTAGCGGGGTTAGATACGCAGTATTTT. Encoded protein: CASSVSGLAGLDTQYF.

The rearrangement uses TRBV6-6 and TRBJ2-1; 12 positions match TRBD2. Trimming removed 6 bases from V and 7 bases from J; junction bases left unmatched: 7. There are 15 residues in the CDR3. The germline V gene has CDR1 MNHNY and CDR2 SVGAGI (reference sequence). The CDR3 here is CASSLLAGGRNEQFF. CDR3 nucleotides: TGTGCCAGCAGCCTCCTAGCGGGGGGGAGAAATGAGCAGTTCTTC.

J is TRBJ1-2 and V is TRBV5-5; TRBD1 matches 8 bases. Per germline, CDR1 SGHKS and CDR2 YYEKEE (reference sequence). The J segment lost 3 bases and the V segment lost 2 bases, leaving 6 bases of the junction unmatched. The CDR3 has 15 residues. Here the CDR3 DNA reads TGTGCCAGCAGCTTTTCAGGACAGGGCGACTATGGCTACACCTTC. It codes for CASSFSGQGDYGYTF.

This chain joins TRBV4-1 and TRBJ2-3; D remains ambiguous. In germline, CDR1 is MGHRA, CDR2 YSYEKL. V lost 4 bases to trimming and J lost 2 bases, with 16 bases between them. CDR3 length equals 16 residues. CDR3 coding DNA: TGCGCCAGCAGCCCAGGTGATAAGCTGAACACAGATACGCAGTATTTT. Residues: CASSPGDKLNTDTQYF.

This chain's CDR3 is CASSSSSGRTHGELFF. In DNA, the CDR3 is TGTGCCAGCAGCTCGTCTAGCGGGAGGACTCATGGGGAGCTGTTTTTT. This chain uses TRBV7-9 with TRBJ2-2; TRBD2 matches 11 bases. Per the germline V gene, CDR1 is SEHNR and CDR2 is FQNEAQ (reference sequence). The CDR3 extends over 16 amino acids. The V segment lost 4 bases and the J segment 8 bases; nucleotides outside the gene matches: 9. Full variable domain (rest looked up from reference TRBV7-9 and TRBJ2-2): DTGVSQNPRHKITKRGQNVTFRCDPISEHNRLYWYRQTLGQGPEFLTYFQNEAQLEKSRLLSDRFSAERPKGSFSTLEIQRTEQGDSAMYLCASSSSSGRTHGELFFGEGSRLTVL.

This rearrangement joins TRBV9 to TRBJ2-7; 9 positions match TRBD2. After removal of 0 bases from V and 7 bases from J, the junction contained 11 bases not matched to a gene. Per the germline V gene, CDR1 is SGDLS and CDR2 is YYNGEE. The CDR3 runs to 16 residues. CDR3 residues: CASSVEAGGREKEQYF. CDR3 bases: TGTGCCAGCAGCGTAGAAGCCGGCGGGAGGGAAAAAGAGCAGTACTTC.